The text below deals with one T cell receptor beta chain. It lacks a known antigen. The sample belongs to a study of T cells expressing NK-cell markers (dated by TCRdb to the early 2020s). Turning to the overall study: Three sorted T-cell subsets (CD3+CD56+NKG2C+, CD3+CD56+NKG2C- and CD3+CD56-NKG2C+) from several donors had their TCR beta-chain repertoires profiled. Of the eight sequenced donors, seven were found to be HCMV-seropositive and one was found to be HCMV-seronegative. The eight sequenced donors were randomly selected healthy volunteers, three men and five women. Illumina HiSeq 2000/2500, MiSeq or NextSeq was used to sequence libraries as 2 x 150 bp reads.

A commercial ELISA kit detecting HCMV-specific IgG in serum was used to determine HCMV serostatus. Peripheral blood mononuclear cells were isolated from blood by Ficoll density gradient centrifugation. CDR3 length: 14 amino acids, cysteine to phenylalanine. Only the protein is on record. Looking up the germline V gene yields CDR1 ENHRY and CDR2 SYGVKD. Here is what the overall study found, with its caveats: It remained unclear whether the expanded NKG2C-expressing T cell clones were specific for HCMV antigens. In roughly 6 donors, the dominant CD3+CD56+NKG2C+ clonotypes were found to rank among the top 10 CD8+ clonotypes and to make up about 1.0-7.0% of CD8+ T cells. Those dominant clonotypes were again the most abundant among CD3+CD56-NKG2C+ cells in four donors, at roughly 25-60.1%.

The data were produced on an Illumina HiSeq 2000. TCR beta cDNA libraries were prepared using 5'RACE template switching, which introduced a universal primer site and unique molecular identifiers. cDNA synthesis was primed from the TCR beta constant segment and was followed by two successive PCR amplification steps. Processing in the source paper ran as follows. MIGEC handled demultiplexing of the reads and grouping by UMI, while MiTCR was used to assemble and quantify clonotypes. To exclude erroneous sequences, only TCR cDNA sequences supported by at least two reads were retained. The tcR package was used for downstream repertoire analysis, and clonotypes were matched across fractions by CDR3 nucleotide sequence plus V segment. VDJmatch was used to annotate antigen specificity against VDJdb, with one amino acid substitution in CDR3 allowed. Through TCRdb reprocessing, the reads give one entry per CDR3 protein sequence; DNA is omitted. The V and J calls here are based on TCRdb, not the publication. The sample has 400,000 to 550,000 distinct CDR3 sequences on record. Approximately 6.8% of the sample lies in the top ten.

The chain is encoded by TRBV10-3 joined to TRBJ2-7. This clonotype was sampled from a woman aged 18 to 75 in good health. The source material was blood T cells: a sorted CD56 or NKG2C T cell subset, CD4+ or CD8+ T cells, or bulk PBMC T cells (not recorded which). The CDR3 protein is CAVSESGGTYEQYF.